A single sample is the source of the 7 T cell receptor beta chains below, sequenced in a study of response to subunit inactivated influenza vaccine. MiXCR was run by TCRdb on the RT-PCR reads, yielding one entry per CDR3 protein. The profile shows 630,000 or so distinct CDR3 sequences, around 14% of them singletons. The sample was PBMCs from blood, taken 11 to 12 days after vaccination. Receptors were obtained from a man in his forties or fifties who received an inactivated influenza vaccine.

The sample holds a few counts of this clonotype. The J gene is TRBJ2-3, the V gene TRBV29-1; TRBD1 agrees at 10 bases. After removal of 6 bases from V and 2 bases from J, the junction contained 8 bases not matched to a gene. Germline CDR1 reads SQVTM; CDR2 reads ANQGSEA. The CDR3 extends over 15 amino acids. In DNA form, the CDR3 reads TGCAGCGTCTCGAAGGGACAGGGGTTCACAGATACGCAGTATTTT. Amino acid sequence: CSVSKGQGFTDTQYF.

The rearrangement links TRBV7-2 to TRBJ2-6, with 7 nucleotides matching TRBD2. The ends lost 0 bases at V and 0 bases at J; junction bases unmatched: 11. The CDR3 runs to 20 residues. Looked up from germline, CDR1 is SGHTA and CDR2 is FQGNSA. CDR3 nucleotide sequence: TGTGCCAGCAGCTTAGCCCGGACTAGTTTTTCTCTCTCTGGGGCCAACGTCCTGACTTTC. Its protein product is CASSLARTSFSLSGANVLTF. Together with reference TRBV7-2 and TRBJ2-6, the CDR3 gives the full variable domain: GAGVSQSPSNKVTEKGKDVELRCDPISGHTALYWYRQSLGQGLEFLIYFQGNSAPDKSGLPSDRFSAERTGGSVSTLTIQRTQQEDSAVYLCASSLARTSFSLSGANVLTFGAGSRLTVL.

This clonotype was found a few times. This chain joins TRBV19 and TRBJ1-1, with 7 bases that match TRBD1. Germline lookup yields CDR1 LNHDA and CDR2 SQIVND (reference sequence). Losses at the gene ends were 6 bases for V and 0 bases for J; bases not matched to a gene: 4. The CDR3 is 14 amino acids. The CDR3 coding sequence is TGTGCCAGTAGGAACAGGGGCCTGAACACTGAAGCTTTCTTT. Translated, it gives CASRNRGLNTEAFF.

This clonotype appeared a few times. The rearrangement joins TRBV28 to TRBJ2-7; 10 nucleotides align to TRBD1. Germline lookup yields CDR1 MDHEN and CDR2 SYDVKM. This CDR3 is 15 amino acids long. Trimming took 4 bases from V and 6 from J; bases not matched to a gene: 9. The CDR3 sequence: CASSYRDRGPLEQYF. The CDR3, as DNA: TGTGCCAGCAGTTACCGGGACAGGGGCCCTCTCGAGCAGTACTTC.

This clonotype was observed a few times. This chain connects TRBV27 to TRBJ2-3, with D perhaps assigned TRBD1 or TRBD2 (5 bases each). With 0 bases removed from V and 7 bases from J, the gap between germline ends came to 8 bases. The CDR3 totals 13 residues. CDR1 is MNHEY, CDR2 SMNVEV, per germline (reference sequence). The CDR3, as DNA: TGTGCCAGCAGTTTATCTGGGGGTCATACGCAGTATTTT. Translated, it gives CASSLSGGHTQYF.

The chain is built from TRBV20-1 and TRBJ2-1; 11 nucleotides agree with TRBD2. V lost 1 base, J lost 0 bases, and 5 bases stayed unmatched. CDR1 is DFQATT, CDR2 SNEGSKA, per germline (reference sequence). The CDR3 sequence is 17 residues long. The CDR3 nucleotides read TGCAGTGCTAGAGTCGCTAGCGGGGGGAGCTCCTACAATGAGCAGTTCTTC. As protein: CSARVASGGSSYNEQFF.

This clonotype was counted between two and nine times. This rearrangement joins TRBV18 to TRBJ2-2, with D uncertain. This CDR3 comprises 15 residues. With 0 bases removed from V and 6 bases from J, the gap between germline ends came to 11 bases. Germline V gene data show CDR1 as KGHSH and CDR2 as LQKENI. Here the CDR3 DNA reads TGTGCCAGCTCACCACCGCCCCGGGTGGCCGGGGAGCTGTTTTTT. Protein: CASSPPPRVAGELFF.